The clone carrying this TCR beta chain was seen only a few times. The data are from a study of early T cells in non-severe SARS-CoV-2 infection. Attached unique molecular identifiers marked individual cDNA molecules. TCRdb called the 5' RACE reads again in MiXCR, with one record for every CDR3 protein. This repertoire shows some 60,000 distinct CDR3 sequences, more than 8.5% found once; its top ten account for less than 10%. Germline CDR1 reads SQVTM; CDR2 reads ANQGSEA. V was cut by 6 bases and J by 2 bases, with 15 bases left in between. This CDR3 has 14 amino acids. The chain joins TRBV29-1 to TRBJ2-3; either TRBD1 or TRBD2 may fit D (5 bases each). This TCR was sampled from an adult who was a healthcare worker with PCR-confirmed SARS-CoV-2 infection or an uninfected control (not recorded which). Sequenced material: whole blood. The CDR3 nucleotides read TGCAGCGTGACGGGGACGTCAGACACAGATACGCAGTATTTT. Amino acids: CSVTGTSDTDTQYF.